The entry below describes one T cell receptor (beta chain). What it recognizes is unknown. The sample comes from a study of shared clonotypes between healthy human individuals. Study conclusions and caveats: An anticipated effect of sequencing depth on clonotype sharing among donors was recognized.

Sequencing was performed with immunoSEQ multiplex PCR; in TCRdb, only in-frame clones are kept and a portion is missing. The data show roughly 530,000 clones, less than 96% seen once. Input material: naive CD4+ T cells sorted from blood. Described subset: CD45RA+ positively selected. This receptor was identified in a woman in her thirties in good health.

This CDR3 is CASSLAGTTDYEQYF. The CDR3 DNA follows: TGTGCCAGCAGCTTGGCTGGGACTACCGACTACGAGCAGTACTTC. V usage is TRBV5-5 and J usage is TRBJ2-7, with TRBD2 identical over 7 bases. The CDR3 is 15 residues long. Losses at the gene ends were 0 bases for V and 3 bases for J; bases not matched to a gene: 6. Looked up from germline, CDR1 is SGHKS and CDR2 is YYEKEE (reference sequence).